There are a few counts of the clone carrying this T cell receptor beta chain. No antigen is known for it. TCRdb re-called the reads with MiXCR, one entry per CDR3 protein. The data contain under 600,000 distinct CDR3 sequences, approximately 16% of them seen just once; the ten biggest clones take up 20% to 30%. These data belong to a study of T cell repertoires in cytomegalovirus infection. Study at large: Carrying CMV and the relevant HLA type showed in public TCR beta signatures.

Germline V gene lookup returns CDR1 SQVTM and CDR2 ANQGSEA. This CDR3 has 12 amino acids. V was clipped by 7 bases and J by 6 bases; unmatched bases: 8. General study results and limits: Based on cumulative public TCR beta family frequency, carriers of CMV plus the relevant HLA were identified.

This TCR was sampled from a human donor in good health (CMV status not recorded). Some clones in this sample may be carry-over from other donors' samples. Sequencing was performed on CD8+ T cells from PBMCs. The chain combines TRBV29-1 with TRBJ2-7; 8 bases are a match to TRBD2. The CDR3 protein is CSGSGNRAEQYF. The DNA for the CDR3 is TGCAGCGGTAGCGGGAATCGTGCCGAGCAGTACTTC.